The present entry profiles one T cell receptor beta chain with its context. Ten or more counts support this clonotype. This clone's antigen is unknown. No much larger clonotype is one base removed from it; base qualities were not supplied. Stable Graves' hyperthyroidism was defined as no progression to ophthalmopathy during 18 months of follow-up. Hyperthyroidism patients were newly diagnosed, had a disease duration of under 2 months, and were aged 18 to 65 years. Exclusion was applied to patients with uncontrolled infections, other autoimmune diseases, pregnancy or lactation. Diagnoses were based on clinical symptoms, serum thyroxine and TRAb, thyroid ultrasound and orbital computed tomography. PBMCs were isolated from 10 ml of fresh peripheral blood by Ficoll-Paque density gradient centrifugation. Trizol reagent was used to extract total RNA, and RNA quality was then checked on an Agilent 2100 Bioanalyzer.

The sample comes from a study of T cells in Graves' hyperthyroidism and ophthalmopathy (dated by TCRdb to about 2019). For the wider study: Peripheral blood samples were taken at the time of initial diagnosis, prior to any treatment. TCR V-J signatures able to tell the groups apart were searched for in a discovery cohort of approximately 95 patients, of whom 43 had Graves' ophthalmopathy and roughly 59 had stable Graves' hyperthyroidism. Whether ophthalmopathy could be predicted prospectively was tested in an independent validation cohort made up of about 18 hyperthyroidism patients plus 17 patients who later progressed to ophthalmopathy. The 100 discovery patients were randomly split 7:3 into training and test sets. The study also compared thyroid tissue and blood T-cell repertoires from 6 or 7 Graves' hyperthyroidism patients. Once sampling was done, hyperthyroidism patients were given methimazole at a starting dose of 30 mg daily, whereas ophthalmopathy patients were given high-dose intravenous methylprednisolone. The paper reports TCR Vbeta CDR3 sequencing of approximately 140 peripheral blood samples: around 45 ophthalmopathy, under 80 hyperthyroidism and around 17 progressor patients.

Reading the germline V gene gives CDR1 SGHAT and CDR2 FQNNGV. The CDR3 runs 15 residues from the cysteine to the phenylalanine. The CDR3 DNA has 45 bases and is translated from base 1. Deletion took 0 bases off V and 0 bases off J, with a span of 9 bases between the germline ends. Results and caveats for the whole study, not just this receptor: A 13 V-J signature model separated ophthalmopathy from stable hyperthyroidism, with 87.88% sensitivity and 81.08% specificity in cross-validation and 80%/75% in testing. In validation, the model predicted progression to ophthalmopathy with roughly 66% sensitivity and about 73% specificity, a median of approximately 6.7 months before onset. No statistical method was used to set the sample size in advance, and investigators knew the group allocation. Most expanded thyroid clonotypes (frequency above 0.001) were also detected in blood, a finding suggesting that blood repertoires may reflect thyroid immune responses.

TCR beta CDR3 regions were amplified from RNA transcripts. For the first round of RT-PCR on the TCR CDR3, the HTBI primer set was used together with the Qiagen OneStep RT-PCR kit. The libraries were constructed in a second round of multiplex PCR and then size-selected and purified. Libraries were sequenced paired-end with 100 bp reads on an Illumina HiSeq2000. The authors' analysis ran thus. SOAPnuke was used to process the raw data, with reads discarded if the reads contained adapters or uncalled bases, had a mean Phred below 15, or lacked an exact constant-primer or identifier match. High-quality paired reads were merged with COPE v1.2.5, and unique nucleotide sequences were defined as clonotypes. MiTCR v1.1 was used to align the clonotypes against IMGT TRBV, TRBD and TRBJ reference segments. Only V-J combinations with frequency above 0.0001, covering approximately 99% of repertoires, were analysed. A TCS score was defined as the ratio of F50 (clonal expansion) to E x V (chaos), with BLOSUM62-based TCRdist applied between CDR3 peptides within each V-J. Welch's t-statistics and random forest reduced just over 500 V-J features to some 14, which were used in a naive Bayes classifier (R e1071). TCRdb reworked the public reads: Q25 trimming with fastp, MiXCR clone assembly, productive beta chains retained. Under each unique CDR3 protein, matching rows form one entry showing the most common genes and DNA. TCRdb assigned the V and J calls; the authors' analysis was not used. The sample contains around 420,000 distinct CDR3 sequences, roughly an eighth of them found a single time. The ten largest clones take up 5.3% of the sample.

The origin of this receptor is a woman aged 18-29 years with Graves' hyperthyroidism. The chain is encoded by TRBV11-2 joined to TRBJ2-7, with a weak D call of TRBD1 (5 bases match). Specimen: blood. The CDR3 loop reads CASSLDQGYSYEQYF. The DNA sequence follows: TGTGCCAGCAGCTTAGATCAGGGCTACTCCTACGAGCAGTACTTC.